Shown below are 9 T cell receptor beta chains from a single sample sequenced in a study of shared clonotypes between healthy human individuals. Some clones are missing from TCRdb's copy, which holds only in-frame ones; the method was immunoSEQ multiplex PCR. The sample lists around 2.5 million clones; more than 85% were seen once. The sequenced sample was naive CD4+ T cells from PBMCs. The subset: CD45RA+ positively selected. The receptor source for this set is a man aged 18 to 30 in good health. Some clones in this sample may be carry-over from other donors' samples.

The V gene is TRBV5-1, the J gene TRBJ2-7, with no clear D. Looked up from germline, CDR1 is SGHRS and CDR2 is YFSETQ. The V and J ends lost 0 bases and 1 base respectively, with 11 bases between them. This CDR3 contains 15 residues. This CDR3 reads CASSLAGLESYEQYF. CDR3 in DNA: TGCGCCAGCAGCTTGGCCGGCCTGGAATCCTACGAGCAGTACTTC.

The chain has TRBV9 and TRBJ1-1; tentatively, D is TRBD1 (6 bases). The CDR3 has 16 residues. CDR1 and CDR2 (germline): SGDLS, YYNGEE. V was cut by 4 bases and J by 2 bases, with 18 bases left in between. The CDR3 DNA is TGTGCCAGCAGCCCCGGGCCCACAGGGCTTAACACTGAAGCTTTCTTT. It translates to CASSPGPTGLNTEAFF.

This clone was seen once. The chain employs TRBV5-4 and TRBJ2-1, with 12 bases lining up with TRBD2. Germline CDR1 and CDR2: SGHNT and YYREEE (reference sequence). Trimming took 0 bases from V and 9 from J; bases not matched to a gene: 7. This CDR3 comprises 16 residues. The CDR3 sequence is CASSLGLAGGKGEQFF. In DNA form, the CDR3 reads TGTGCCAGCAGCTTGGGGCTAGCGGGAGGGAAGGGTGAGCAGTTCTTC.

The chain joins TRBV28 to TRBJ1-5; 11 bases are a match to TRBD1. The CDR3 has 15 residues. Germline V CDR1 and CDR2: MDHEN, SYDVKM. The trim removed 7 bases at V and 9 bases at J, leaving 11 bases unmatched. The CDR3 region has the DNA TGTGCCAGCAATCCGGGACAGGGGGTTTTCGGGCCCCAGCATTTT. This codes for CASNPGQGVFGPQHF.

V and J are TRBV7-9 and TRBJ1-2, with D maybe TRBD1 (5 bases). Trimming took 3 bases from V and 4 from J, leaving 15 bases between them. This CDR3 has 15 residues. The germline CDR1 and CDR2 sequences are SEHNR and FQNEAQ (reference sequence). The CDR3 DNA reads as TGTGCCAGCAGCTTGGGGCAGGAAGGGGCCTATGGCTACACCTTC. This gives the protein CASSLGQEGAYGYTF. The full variable domain, rest sourced from reference TRBV7-9 and TRBJ1-2, is DTGVSQNPRHKITKRGQNVTFRCDPISEHNRLYWYRQTLGQGPEFLTYFQNEAQLEKSRLLSDRFSAERPKGSFSTLEIQRTEQGDSAMYLCASSLGQEGAYGYTFGSGTRLTVV.

The V and J genes are TRBV9 and TRBJ2-2, with D possibly matching TRBD2 (5 bases). The length of the CDR3 is 14 residues. Germline V gives CDR1 SGDLS, CDR2 YYNGEE. Trimming took off 6 bases at V and 1 base at J, with 10 bases between the two ends. In DNA form, the CDR3 reads TGTGCCAGCAATACGGGGTGGAACACCGGGGAGCTGTTTTTT. This gives the protein CASNTGWNTGELFF.

The chain recombines TRBV5-1 with TRBJ1-4, with a tentative D call TRBD1 (6 bases). Per germline, CDR1 SGHRS and CDR2 YFSETQ. Between the trimmed V and J ends, which lost 4 bases and 12 bases, there was a span of 13 bases. This CDR3 is built from 12 residues. The CDR3 bases are TGCGCCAGCAGCGCTCAGGGGCTGGAACTGTTTTTT. Protein: CASSAQGLELFF.

The chain is built from TRBV30 and TRBJ1-3, with unresolved D. V was cut by 4 bases and J by 3 bases, with 16 bases left in between. From germline, CDR1 is GTSNPN and CDR2 SVGIG (reference sequence). This CDR3 contains 15 residues. Here the CDR3 reads CAWTIRRYFGNTIYF. The CDR3 region has the DNA TGTGCCTGGACTATTAGGCGGTATTTTGGAAACACCATATATTTT.

The chain is built from TRBV5-1 and TRBJ1-5, with D perhaps TRBD1 (6 bases). Looked up from germline, CDR1 is SGHRS and CDR2 is YFSETQ. CDR3 length equals 15 residues. The germline V and J ends were trimmed by 2 bases and 2 bases, with 11 bases remaining between them. The CDR3 nucleotides are TGCGCCAGCAGCTTTACAGGGAATGGCAATCAGCCCCAGCATTTT. This encodes CASSFTGNGNQPQHF.